This T cell receptor beta chain was sequenced during a study of T cells after yellow fever vaccination. Study-level points and caveats: The presence of abundant clonotypes contaminating from the bulk population was possible in FACS-sorted repertoires. Some clonotypes, a small share, were shared between CD4 and CD8 compartments.

A 5'RACE template-switching step, the method used to make TCR cDNA, added a universal primer site and UMIs. TCRdb processed the 5' RACE reads anew with MiXCR; each CDR3 protein has one entry. The sample records over 20,000 distinct CDR3 sequences, 5.5% being singletons. This CDR3 spans 16 amino acids. Trimming shortened V by 1 base and J by 0 bases, and 13 bases separated the two germline ends. The germline V gene has CDR1 SGHRS and CDR2 YFSETQ. The table lists this clonotype with many counts. The rearrangement joins TRBV5-1 to TRBJ1-1; D remains unclear. This clonotype was sampled from a man aged 30 to 45 who received the YFV17D yellow fever vaccine. The starting material was PBMCs, either bulk or a sorted T-cell subset (CD4+, CD8+, memory, or dextramer-sorted; not recorded which), obtained 15 days after the yellow fever booster vaccination. Written as DNA, the CDR3 is TGCGCCAGCAGCTTGAAAGGACCGGGGATGAACACTGAAGCTTTCTTT. As protein: CASSLKGPGMNTEAFF.